This T cell receptor beta chain was sequenced for a study of breast tumors, draining lymph nodes, adjacent tissues. Study conclusions and caveats: That most tumor T cells come from lymph nodes remained unproven. Findings are consistent with lymph node origin and intratumoral expansion of most tumor T cells. Tumor and nontumor repertoires were significantly more similar in luminal-like than in basal-like breast cancer. Compared with lymph nodes, tumors were less diverse; compared with nontumor tissue, more.

TCRdb analysed the multiplex PCR reads with MiXCR anew, one entry per CDR3 protein. This table has about 130,000 distinct CDR3 sequences, about 20% appearing once. Breast cancer patients provided tissue from their axillary draining lymph nodes. The count of this clonotype is one. Antigen unknown. This may stem from a read error, because a much larger clone lies one nucleotide away. The sequence was collected from a female donor with breast cancer. Some clones in this sample may be carry-over from other donors' samples. Sequencing used axillary lymph node tissue.

Here the CDR3 DNA reads TGCAGTGCTAGAGGCAGGGGGGGCACCGGGGAGCTGTTTTTT. Its protein product is CSARGRGGTGELFF. The V and J genes are TRBV20-1 and TRBJ2-2, with D perhaps assigned TRBD1 or TRBD2 (7 bases each). The V end lost 1 base, the J end lost 4 bases, and 10 bases lay between the germline ends. In germline, CDR1 is DFQATT, CDR2 SNEGSKA (reference sequence). The CDR3 spans 14 residues.